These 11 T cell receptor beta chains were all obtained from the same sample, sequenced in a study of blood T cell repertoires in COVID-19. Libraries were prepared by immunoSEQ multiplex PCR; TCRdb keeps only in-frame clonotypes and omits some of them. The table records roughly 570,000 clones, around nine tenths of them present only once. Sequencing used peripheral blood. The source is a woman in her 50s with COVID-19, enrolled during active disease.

The CDR3 coding sequence is TGTGCCAGCAGCTTCGCTTACTCCTCTGGAAACACCATATATTTT. Translation gives CASSFAYSSGNTIYF. This chain uses TRBV5-5 with TRBJ1-3; no clear D. Germline V gene sequence: CDR1 SGHKS, CDR2 YYEKEE (reference sequence). V dropped 2 bases and J dropped 0 bases, with 9 bases sitting between them. The CDR3 runs 15 residues.

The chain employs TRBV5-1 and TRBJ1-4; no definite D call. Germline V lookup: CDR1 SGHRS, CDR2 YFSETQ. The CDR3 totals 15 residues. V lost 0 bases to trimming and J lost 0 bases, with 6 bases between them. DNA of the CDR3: TGCGCCAGCAGCTTGGACAGTGCAACTAATGAAAAACTGTTTTTT. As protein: CASSLDSATNEKLFF.

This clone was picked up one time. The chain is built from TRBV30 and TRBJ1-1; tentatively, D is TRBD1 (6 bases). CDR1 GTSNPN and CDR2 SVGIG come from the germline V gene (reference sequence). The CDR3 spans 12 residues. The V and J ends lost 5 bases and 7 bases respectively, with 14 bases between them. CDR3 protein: CAWGTGMDEAFF. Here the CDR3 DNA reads TGTGCCTGGGGTACAGGGATGGATGAAGCTTTCTTT. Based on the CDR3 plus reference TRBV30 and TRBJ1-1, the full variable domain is SQTIHQWPATLVQPVGSPLSLECTVEGTSNPNLYWYRQAAGRGLQLLFYSVGIGQISSEVPQNLSASRPQDRQFILSSKKLLLSDSGFYLCAWGTGMDEAFFGQGTRLTVV.

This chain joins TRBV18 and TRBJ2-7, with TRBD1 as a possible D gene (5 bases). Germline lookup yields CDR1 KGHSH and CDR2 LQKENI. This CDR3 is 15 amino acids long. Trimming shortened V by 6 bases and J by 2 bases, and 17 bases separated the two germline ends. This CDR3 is CASSPTLDIPYEQYF. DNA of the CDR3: TGTGCCAGCTCTCCCACCCTGGACATCCCCTACGAGCAGTACTTC.

The CDR3 protein is CASSEGQSRMAFF. As DNA, the CDR3 is TGTGCCAGCTCGGAAGGACAGTCGAGGATGGCTTTCTTT. This chain joins TRBV18 and TRBJ1-1, with D possibly matching TRBD1 (6 bases). The germline V gene has CDR1 KGHSH and CDR2 LQKENI. V was pared by 6 bases and J by 11 bases, with 19 bases between. This CDR3 comprises 13 residues.

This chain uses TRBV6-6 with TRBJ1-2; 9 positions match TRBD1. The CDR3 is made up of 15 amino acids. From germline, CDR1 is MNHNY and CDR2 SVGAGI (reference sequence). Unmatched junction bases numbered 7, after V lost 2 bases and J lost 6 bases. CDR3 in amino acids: CASSYRTGALNGYTF. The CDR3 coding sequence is TGTGCCAGCAGTTACCGGACAGGGGCTCTGAATGGCTACACCTTC.

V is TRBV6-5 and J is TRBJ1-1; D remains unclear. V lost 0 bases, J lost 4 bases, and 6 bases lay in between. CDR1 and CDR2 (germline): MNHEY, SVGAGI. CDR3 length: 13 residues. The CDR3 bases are TGTGCCAGCAGTTACTCGCCAGGCACTGAAGCTTTCTTT. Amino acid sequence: CASSYSPGTEAFF.

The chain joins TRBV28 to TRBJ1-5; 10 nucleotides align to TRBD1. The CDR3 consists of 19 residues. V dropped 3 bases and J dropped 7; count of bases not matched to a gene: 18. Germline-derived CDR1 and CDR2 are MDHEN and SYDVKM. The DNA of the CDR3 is TGTGCCAGCAGTTTCGCACAAACAGGACAGGGGGGACTTAACCAGCCCCAGCATTTT. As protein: CASSFAQTGQGGLNQPQHF.

The CDR3 protein is CSAGQLPKLFF. The DNA of the CDR3 is TGCAGTGCGGGACAGCTCCCTAAACTGTTTTTT. V and J are TRBV20-1 and TRBJ1-4; TRBD1 agrees at 7 bases. The CDR3 consists of 11 residues. CDR1 and CDR2 from the germline V gene are DFQATT and SNEGSKA (reference sequence). V was clipped by 6 bases and J by 11 bases; unmatched bases: 6.

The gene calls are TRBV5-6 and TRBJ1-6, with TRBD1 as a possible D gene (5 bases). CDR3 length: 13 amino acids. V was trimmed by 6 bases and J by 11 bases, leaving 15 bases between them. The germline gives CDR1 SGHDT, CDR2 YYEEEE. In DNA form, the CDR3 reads TGTGCCAGCAACAACAGGCTTGGCGCACCCCTCCACTTT. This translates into CASNNRLGAPLHF.

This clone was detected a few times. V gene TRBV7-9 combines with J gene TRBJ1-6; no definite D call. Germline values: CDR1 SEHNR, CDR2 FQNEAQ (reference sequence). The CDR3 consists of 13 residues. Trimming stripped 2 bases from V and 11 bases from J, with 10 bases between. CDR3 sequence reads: CASSLPTGTPLHF. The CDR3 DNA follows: TGTGCCAGCAGCTTACCCACCGGGACACCCCTCCACTTT.